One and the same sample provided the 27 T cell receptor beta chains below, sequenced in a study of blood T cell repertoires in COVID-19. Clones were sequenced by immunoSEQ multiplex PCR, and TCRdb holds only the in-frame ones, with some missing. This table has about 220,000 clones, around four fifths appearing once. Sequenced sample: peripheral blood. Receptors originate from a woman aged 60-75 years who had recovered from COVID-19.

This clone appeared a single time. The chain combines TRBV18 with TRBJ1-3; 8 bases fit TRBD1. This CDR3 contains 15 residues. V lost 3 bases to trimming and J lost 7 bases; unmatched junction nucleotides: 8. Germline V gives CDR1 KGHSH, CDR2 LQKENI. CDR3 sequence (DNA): TGTGCCAGCTCACCCACAGGGGGTACAGGCAACACCATATATTTT. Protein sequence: CASSPTGGTGNTIYF. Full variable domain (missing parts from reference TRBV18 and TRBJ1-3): NAGVMQNPRHLVRRRGQEARLRCSPMKGHSHVYWYRQLPEEGLKFMVYLQKENIIDESGMPKERFSAEFPKEGPSILRIQQVVRGDSAAYFCASSPTGGTGNTIYFGEGSWLTVV.

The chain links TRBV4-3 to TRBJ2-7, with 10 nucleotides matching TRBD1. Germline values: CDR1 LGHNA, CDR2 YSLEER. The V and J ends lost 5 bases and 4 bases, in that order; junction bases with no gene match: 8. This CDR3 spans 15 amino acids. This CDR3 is CASSSQPGQGYEQYF. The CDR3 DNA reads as TGCGCCAGCAGCTCACAACCGGGACAGGGGTACGAGCAGTACTTC.

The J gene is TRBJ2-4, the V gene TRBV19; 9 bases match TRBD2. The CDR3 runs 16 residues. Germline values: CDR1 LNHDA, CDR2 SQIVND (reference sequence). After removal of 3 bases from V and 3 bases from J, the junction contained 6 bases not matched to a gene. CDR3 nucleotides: TGTGCCAGTAGTATCGTTAGCGGGGGAAGCAAAAACATTCAGTACTTC. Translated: CASSIVSGGSKNIQYF.

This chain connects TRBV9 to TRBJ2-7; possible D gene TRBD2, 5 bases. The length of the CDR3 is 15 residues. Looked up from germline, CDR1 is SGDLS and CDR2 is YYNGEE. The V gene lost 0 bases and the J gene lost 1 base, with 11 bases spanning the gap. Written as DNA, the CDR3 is TGTGCCAGCAGCGTAGGGCCGGGGATGTCCTACGAGCAGTACTTC. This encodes CASSVGPGMSYEQYF.

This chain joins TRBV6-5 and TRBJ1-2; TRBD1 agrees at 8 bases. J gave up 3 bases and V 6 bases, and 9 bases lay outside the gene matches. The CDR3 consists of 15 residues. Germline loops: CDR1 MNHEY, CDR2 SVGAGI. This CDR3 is CASRDRVWYYYGYTF. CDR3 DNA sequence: TGTGCCAGCAGGGACAGGGTGTGGTACTACTATGGCTACACCTTC.

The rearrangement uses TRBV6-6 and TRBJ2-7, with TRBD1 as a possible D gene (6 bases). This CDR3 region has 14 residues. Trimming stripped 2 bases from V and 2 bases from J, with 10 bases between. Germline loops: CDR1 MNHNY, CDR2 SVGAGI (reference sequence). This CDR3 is CASSYGGLTYEQYF. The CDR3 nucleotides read TGTGCCAGCAGTTACGGGGGCCTCACCTACGAGCAGTACTTC.

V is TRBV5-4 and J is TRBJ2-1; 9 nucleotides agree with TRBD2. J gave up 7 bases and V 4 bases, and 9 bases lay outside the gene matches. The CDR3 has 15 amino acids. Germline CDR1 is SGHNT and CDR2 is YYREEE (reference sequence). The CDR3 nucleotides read TGTGCCAGCAGCGCGGGGGCGGGGGGGCTAAATGAGCAGTTCTTC. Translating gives CASSAGAGGLNEQFF.

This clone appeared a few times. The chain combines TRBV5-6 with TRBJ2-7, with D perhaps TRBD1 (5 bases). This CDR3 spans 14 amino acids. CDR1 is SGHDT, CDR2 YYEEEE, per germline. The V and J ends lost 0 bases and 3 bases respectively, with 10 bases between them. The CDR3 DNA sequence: TGTGCCAGCAGCTTGGGTCGTAGGGGCTACGAGCAGTACTTC. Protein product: CASSLGRRGYEQYF.

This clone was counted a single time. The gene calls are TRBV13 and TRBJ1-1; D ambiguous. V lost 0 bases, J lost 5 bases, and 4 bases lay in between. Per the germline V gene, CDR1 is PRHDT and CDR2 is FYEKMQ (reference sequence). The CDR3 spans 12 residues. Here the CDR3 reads CASSLGRTEAFF. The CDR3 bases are TGTGCCAGCAGCTTAGGGCGGACTGAAGCTTTCTTT.

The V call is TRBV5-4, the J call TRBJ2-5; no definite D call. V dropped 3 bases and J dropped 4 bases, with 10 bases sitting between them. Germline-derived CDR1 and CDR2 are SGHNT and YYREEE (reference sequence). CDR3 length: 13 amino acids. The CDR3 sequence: CASSSPLRETQYF. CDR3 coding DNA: TGTGCCAGCAGCTCCCCCTTGCGAGAGACCCAGTACTTC. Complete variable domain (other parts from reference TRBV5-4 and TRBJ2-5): ETGVTQSPTHLIKTRGQQVTLRCSSQSGHNTVSWYQQALGQGPQFIFQYYREEENGRGNFPPRFSGLQFPNYSSELNVNALELDDSALYLCASSSPLRETQYFGPGTRLLVL.

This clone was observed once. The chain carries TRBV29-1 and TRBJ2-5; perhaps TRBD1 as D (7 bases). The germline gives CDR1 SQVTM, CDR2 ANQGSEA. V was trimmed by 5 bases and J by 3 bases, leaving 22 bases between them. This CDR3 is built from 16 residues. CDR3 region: CSVWGAGQKSKETQYF. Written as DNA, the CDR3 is TGCAGCGTTTGGGGGGCGGGACAGAAAAGTAAAGAGACCCAGTACTTC.

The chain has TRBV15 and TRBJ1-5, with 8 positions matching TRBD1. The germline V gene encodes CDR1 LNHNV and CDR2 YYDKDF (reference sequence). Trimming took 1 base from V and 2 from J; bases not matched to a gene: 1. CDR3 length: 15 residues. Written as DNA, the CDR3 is TGTGCCACCAGCAGAGCAGGGGGCGGCAATCAGCCCCAGCATTTT. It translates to CATSRAGGGNQPQHF.

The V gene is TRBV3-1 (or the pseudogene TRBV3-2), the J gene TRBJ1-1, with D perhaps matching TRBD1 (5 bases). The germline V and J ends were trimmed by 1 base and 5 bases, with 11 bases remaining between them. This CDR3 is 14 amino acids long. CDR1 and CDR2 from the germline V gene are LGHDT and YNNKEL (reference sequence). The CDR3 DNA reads TGTGCCAGCAGCCAAGGGGGGGGTAATACTGAAGCTTTCTTT. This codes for CASSQGGGNTEAFF.

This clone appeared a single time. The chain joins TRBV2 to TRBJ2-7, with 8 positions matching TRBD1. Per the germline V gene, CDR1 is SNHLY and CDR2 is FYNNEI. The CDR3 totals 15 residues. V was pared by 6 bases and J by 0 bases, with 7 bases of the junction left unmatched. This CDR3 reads CASSFDRGRSYEQYF. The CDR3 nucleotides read TGTGCCAGCAGCTTCGACAGGGGACGCTCCTACGAGCAGTACTTC.

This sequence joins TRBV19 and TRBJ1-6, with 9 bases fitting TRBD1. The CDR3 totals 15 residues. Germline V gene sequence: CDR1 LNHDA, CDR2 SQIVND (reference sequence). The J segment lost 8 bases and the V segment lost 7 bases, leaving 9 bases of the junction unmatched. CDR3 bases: TGTGCCAGTAAAAAGGACAGGGACAGGGATTCACCCCTCCACTTT. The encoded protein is CASKKDRDRDSPLHF. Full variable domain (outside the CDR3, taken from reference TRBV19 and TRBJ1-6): DGGITQSPKYLFRKEGQNVTLSCEQNLNHDAMYWYRQDPGQGLRLIYYSQIVNDFQKGDIAEGYSVSREKKESFPLTVTSAQKNPTAFYLCASKKDRDRDSPLHFGNGTRLTVT.

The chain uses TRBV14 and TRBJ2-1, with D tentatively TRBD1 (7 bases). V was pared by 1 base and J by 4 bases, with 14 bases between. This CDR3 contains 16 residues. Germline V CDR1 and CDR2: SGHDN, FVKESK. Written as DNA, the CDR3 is TGTGCCAGCAGCCAAGTCATGGGGGGACAGTACAATGAGCAGTTCTTC. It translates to CASSQVMGGQYNEQFF.

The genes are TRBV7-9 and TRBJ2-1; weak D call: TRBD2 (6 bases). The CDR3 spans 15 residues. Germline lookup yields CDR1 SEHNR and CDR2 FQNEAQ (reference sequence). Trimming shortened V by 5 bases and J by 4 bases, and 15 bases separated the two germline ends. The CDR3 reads CASSPESGGYNEQFF. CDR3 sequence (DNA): TGTGCCAGCAGCCCAGAGTCTGGGGGGTACAATGAGCAGTTCTTC.

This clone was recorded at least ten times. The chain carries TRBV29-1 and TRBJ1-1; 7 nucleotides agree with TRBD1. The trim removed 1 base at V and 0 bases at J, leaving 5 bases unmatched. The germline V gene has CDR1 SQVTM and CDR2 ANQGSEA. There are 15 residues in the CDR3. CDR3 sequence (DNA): TGCAGCGTTGAAGTAGGGGGCGATATGAACACTGAAGCTTTCTTT. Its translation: CSVEVGGDMNTEAFF. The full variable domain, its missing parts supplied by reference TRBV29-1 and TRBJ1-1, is SAVISQKPSRDICQRGTSLTIQCQVDSQVTMMFWYRQQPGQSLTLIATANQGSEATYESGFVIDKFPISRPNLTFSTLTVSNMSPEDSSIYLCSVEVGGDMNTEAFFGQGTRLTVV.

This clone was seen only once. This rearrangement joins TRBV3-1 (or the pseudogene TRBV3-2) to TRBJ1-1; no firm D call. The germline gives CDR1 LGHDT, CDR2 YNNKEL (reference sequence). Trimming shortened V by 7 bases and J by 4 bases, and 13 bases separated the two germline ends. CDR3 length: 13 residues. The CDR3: CASTPPGITEAFF. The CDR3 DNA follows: TGTGCCAGCACCCCGCCGGGTATCACTGAAGCTTTCTTT.

CDR3 sequence: CASSDPGQNTGELFF. For the CDR3, the DNA is TGTGCCAGCAGTGATCCGGGACAGAACACCGGGGAGCTGTTTTTT. The chain carries TRBV25-1 and TRBJ2-2; weak D call: TRBD1 (6 bases). The CDR3 has 15 residues. In germline, CDR1 is MGHDK, CDR2 SYGVNS. V was shortened by 3 bases and J by 1 base, with 9 bases between the two germline ends.

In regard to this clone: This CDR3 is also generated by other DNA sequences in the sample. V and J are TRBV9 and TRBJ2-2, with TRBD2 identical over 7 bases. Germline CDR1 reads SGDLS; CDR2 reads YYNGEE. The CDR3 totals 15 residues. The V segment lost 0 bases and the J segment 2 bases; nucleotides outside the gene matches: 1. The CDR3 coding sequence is TGTGCCAGCAGCGTAGCGGGGGGTAACACCGGGGAGCTGTTTTTT. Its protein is CASSVAGGNTGELFF.

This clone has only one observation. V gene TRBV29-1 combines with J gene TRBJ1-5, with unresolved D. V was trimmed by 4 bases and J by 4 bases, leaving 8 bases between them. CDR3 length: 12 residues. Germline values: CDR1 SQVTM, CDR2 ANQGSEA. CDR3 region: CSVGAGNQPQHF. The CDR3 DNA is TGCAGCGTTGGCGCGGGGAATCAGCCCCAGCATTTT.

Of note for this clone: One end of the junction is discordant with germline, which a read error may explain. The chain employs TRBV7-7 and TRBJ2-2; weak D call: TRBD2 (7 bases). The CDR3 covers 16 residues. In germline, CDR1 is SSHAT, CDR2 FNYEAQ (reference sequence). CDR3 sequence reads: CASSKGVAGNTGELFF. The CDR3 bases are TGTGCTAGCAGCAAGGGGGTAGCGGGGAACACCGGGGAGCTGTTTTTT.

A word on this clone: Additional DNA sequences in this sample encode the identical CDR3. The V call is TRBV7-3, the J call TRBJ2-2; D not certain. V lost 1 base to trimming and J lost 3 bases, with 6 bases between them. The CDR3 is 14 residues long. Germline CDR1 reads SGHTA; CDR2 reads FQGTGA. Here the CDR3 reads CASSLIRDTGELFF. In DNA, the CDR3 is TGTGCCAGCAGCTTAATCCGAGACACCGGGGAGCTGTTTTTT.

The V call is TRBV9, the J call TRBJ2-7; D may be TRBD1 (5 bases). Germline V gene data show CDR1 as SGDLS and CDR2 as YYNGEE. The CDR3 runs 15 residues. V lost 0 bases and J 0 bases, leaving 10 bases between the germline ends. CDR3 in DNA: TGTGCCAGCAGCGTAGAAGGGGCCAGCTCCTACGAGCAGTACTTC. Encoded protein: CASSVEGASSYEQYF.

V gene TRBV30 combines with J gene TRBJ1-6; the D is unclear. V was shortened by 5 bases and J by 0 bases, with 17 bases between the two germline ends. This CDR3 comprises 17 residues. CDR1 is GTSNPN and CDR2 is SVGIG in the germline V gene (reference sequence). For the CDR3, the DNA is TGTGCCTGGGACCCTCGGGTTATGAGCTCCTATAATTCACCCCTCCACTTT. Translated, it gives CAWDPRVMSSYNSPLHF. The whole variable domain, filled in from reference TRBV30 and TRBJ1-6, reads SQTIHQWPATLVQPVGSPLSLECTVEGTSNPNLYWYRQAAGRGLQLLFYSVGIGQISSEVPQNLSASRPQDRQFILSSKKLLLSDSGFYLCAWDPRVMSSYNSPLHFGNGTRLTVT.

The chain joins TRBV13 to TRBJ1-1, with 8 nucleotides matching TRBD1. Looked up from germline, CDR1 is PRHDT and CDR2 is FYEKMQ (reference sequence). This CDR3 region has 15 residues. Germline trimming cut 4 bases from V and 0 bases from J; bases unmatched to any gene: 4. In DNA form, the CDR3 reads TGTGCCAGCAGCTGGGGACAGGACATGAACACTGAAGCTTTCTTT. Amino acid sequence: CASSWGQDMNTEAFF.